The 28 T cell receptor beta chains listed next were all sequenced from one sample in a study of T cells after yellow fever vaccination. Each CDR3 protein is one row after TCRdb ran MiXCR on the 5' RACE reads. Of 150,000 to 200,000 distinct CDR3 sequences in the sample, around 10% are singletons; the top ten hold 36%. The source material was CD8+ T cells sorted from PBMCs, sampled 15 days after the yellow fever booster vaccination. The receptors were sampled from a man between 18 and 29 years old who received the YFV17D yellow fever vaccine.

This clonotype was detected ten times or more. This chain links TRBV7-9 with TRBJ2-4; D may be TRBD2 (6 bases). CDR1 is SEHNR and CDR2 is FQNEAQ in the germline V gene (reference sequence). V lost 4 bases and J lost 0, with 16 bases in between. This CDR3 is built from 17 residues. DNA for the CDR3: TGTGCCAGCAGCTCTCCCGATACGGGACTAGCCAAAAACATTCAGTACTTC. Translating gives CASSSPDTGLAKNIQYF.

This sequence joins TRBV7-9 and TRBJ2-7; D is perhaps TRBD2 (5 bases). Deletions cut 5 bases from V and 1 base from J, with 12 bases between. CDR1 SEHNR and CDR2 FQNEAQ come from the germline V gene (reference sequence). This CDR3 comprises 14 residues. The CDR3 DNA is TGTGCCAGCAGCATCACTAGTGGGTCCTACGAGCAGTACGTC. It yields the protein CASSITSGSYEQYV.

This clonotype has ten or more counts. The V gene is TRBV21-1, the J gene TRBJ2-7; the DNA was not compared with TRBD1, the D call given in the table. TRBV21-1 is annotated as a pseudogene. This CDR3 region has 15 residues. The CDR3 reads CASRMNRVPSYEQYV. The DNA of the CDR3 is TGTGCCAGCAGGATGAACAGGGTTCCCTCCTACGAGCAGTACGTC.

J is TRBJ2-3 and V is TRBV5-1; the D is unclear. This CDR3 spans 15 amino acids. The V end lost 2 bases, the J end lost 0 bases, and 10 bases lay between the germline ends. Germline CDR1 is SGHRS and CDR2 is YFSETQ. This CDR3 is CASSLTPRSTDTQYF. The DNA of the CDR3 is TGCGCCAGCAGCTTAACACCACGGAGCACAGATACGCAGTATTTT.

The rearrangement joins TRBV6-5 to TRBJ2-7, with 9 nucleotides matching TRBD1. This CDR3 spans 15 amino acids. CDR1 is MNHEY and CDR2 is SVGAGI in the germline V gene. Trimming took 2 bases from V and 7 from J; bases not matched to a gene: 9. The CDR3 sequence: CASSYATGGIGEQYF. CDR3 coding DNA: TGTGCCAGCAGTTACGCTACAGGGGGCATTGGGGAGCAGTACTTC.

This chain connects TRBV7-2 to TRBJ1-4; 11 bases align to TRBD1. V was pared by 5 bases and J by 7 bases, with 9 bases of the junction left unmatched. CDR1 SGHTA and CDR2 FQGNSA come from the germline V gene. The CDR3 is 16 amino acids. The CDR3 is CASSPSRGQGVEKLFF. The DNA of the CDR3 is TGTGCCAGCAGCCCGAGTAGGGGACAGGGGGTTGAAAAACTGTTTTTT.

The table lists this clonotype with many counts. This chain connects TRBV7-9 to TRBJ2-4; weak D call: TRBD2 (5 bases). Germline V lookup: CDR1 SEHNR, CDR2 FQNEAQ (reference sequence). Trimming removed 3 bases at V and 0 bases at J, with 15 bases between. The CDR3 extends over 17 amino acids. The DNA of the CDR3 is TGTGCCAGCAGCTTGTGGGCCGCGGGTAGAGCCAAAAACATTCAGTACTTC. This encodes CASSLWAAGRAKNIQYF.

The sample holds a few counts of this clonotype. The chain is built from TRBV6-5 and TRBJ1-2, with D maybe TRBD1 (5 bases). Germline-derived CDR1 and CDR2 are MNHEY and SVGAGI. The V end was cut by 5 bases, the J end by 4 bases, with 14 bases between. The CDR3 loop spans 14 amino acids. As DNA, the CDR3 is TGTGCCAGCAGTATCGACGGGGGAGGCTATGGCTACACCTTC. Its translation: CASSIDGGGYGYTF.

This clonotype turned up a few times. The chain joins TRBV29-1 to TRBJ1-2; D gene uncertain. Germline assignment: CDR1 SQVTM and CDR2 ANQGSEA. Trimming removed 5 bases from V and 3 bases from J, with 4 bases in between. The CDR3 covers 10 residues. The chain's CDR3 is CSVPDYGYTF. DNA for the CDR3: TGCAGCGTTCCAGACTATGGCTACACCTTC. The full variable domain, rest sourced from reference TRBV29-1 and TRBJ1-2, is SAVISQKPSRDICQRGTSLTIQCQVDSQVTMMFWYRQQPGQSLTLIATANQGSEATYESGFVIDKFPISRPNLTFSTLTVSNMSPEDSSIYLCSVPDYGYTFGSGTRLTVV.

This clonotype was picked up a small number of times. The chain is built from TRBV9 and TRBJ1-2; the match to TRBD1 covers 9 bases. Trimming removed 4 bases from V and 4 bases from J; junction bases left unmatched: 11. The length of the CDR3 is 16 residues. The germline V gene has CDR1 SGDLS and CDR2 YYNGEE. CDR3 sequence (DNA): TGTGCCAGCAGCCCCGGGGGACAGGGACGCACCTATGGCTACACCTTC. It encodes CASSPGGQGRTYGYTF.

The J gene is TRBJ2-3, the V gene TRBV20-1; D might be TRBD2 (6 bases). The CDR3 contains 17 residues. Looked up from germline, CDR1 is DFQATT and CDR2 is SNEGSKA (reference sequence). V dropped 0 bases and J dropped 4 bases, with 20 bases sitting between them. CDR3 protein: CSARDLLELAPPDTQYF. CDR3 sequence (DNA): TGCAGTGCTAGAGATCTCTTGGAACTAGCTCCCCCAGATACGCAGTATTTT.

The rearrangement joins TRBV4-1 to TRBJ2-3, with 8 bases fitting TRBD2. V trimming: 1 base; J trimming: 2 bases; junction bases outside the gene matches: 5. The CDR3 length is 16 residues. From germline, CDR1 is MGHRA and CDR2 YSYEKL. CDR3 nucleotide sequence: TGCGCCAGCAGCCAAGTCGGGGGGGCGGACACAGATACGCAGTATTTT. This encodes CASSQVGGADTDTQYF.

V and J are TRBV27 and TRBJ1-4; no reliable D call. CDR3 length: 15 residues. V was trimmed by 6 bases and J by 3 bases, leaving 14 bases between them. CDR1 and CDR2 (germline): MNHEY, SMNVEV (reference sequence). CDR3 sequence: CASSFNPGANEKLFF. The CDR3 bases are TGTGCCAGCAGCTTCAACCCCGGGGCTAATGAAAAACTGTTTTTT.

Comments on this clonotype: A much larger clone sits a single nucleotide away, making a read error possible. The CDR3 does not end in the conserved phenylalanine or tryptophan, so this is likely a read error. This sequence joins TRBV7-2 and TRBJ2-7; 9 positions match TRBD2. J lost 6 bases, V lost 1 base, and 7 bases had no gene match. Germline loops: CDR1 SGHTA, CDR2 FQGNSA. This CDR3 has 15 residues. As DNA, the CDR3 is TGTGCCAGCAGCTTAGTGACAGCGGGGGGAGGCGAGCAGTACATC. The encoded protein is CASSLVTAGGGEQYI.

This chain links TRBV11-2 with TRBJ2-3; a weak D match, TRBD1 (5 bases). This CDR3 spans 15 amino acids. CDR1 is SGHAT and CDR2 is FQNNGV in the germline V gene. V lost 5 bases and J 2 bases, leaving 14 bases between the germline ends. CDR3 nucleotides: TGTGCCAGCAGCCTACCGACAGCTATCACAGATACGCAGTATTTT. It codes for CASSLPTAITDTQYF.

This clonotype was observed many times. The CDR3, as DNA: TGTGCCAGCAGTGAACAACTGGAGACCCAGTACTTC. Amino acids: CASSEQLETQYF. The V call is TRBV6-1, the J call TRBJ2-5; D not certain. The V and J ends lost 2 bases and 5 bases respectively, with 6 bases between them. Per the germline V gene, CDR1 is MNHNS and CDR2 is SASEGT. This CDR3 is 12 amino acids long.

Only a few counts were recorded for this clonotype. The CDR3 loop is CASSLVLSNYGYTF. CDR3 in DNA: TGTGCCAGCAGCTTAGTTCTTAGTAACTATGGCTACACCTTC. The J gene is TRBJ1-2, the V gene TRBV7-9; D gene ambiguous. The CDR3 covers 14 residues. CDR1 and CDR2 from the germline V gene are SEHNR and FQNEAQ (reference sequence). Trimming cost V 1 base and J 1 base, with 7 bases left between them.

This clonotype was seen once. This chain uses TRBV7-6 with TRBJ2-1; 11 bases are a match to TRBD2. Germline loops: CDR1 SGHVS, CDR2 FNYEAQ. The J segment lost 5 bases and the V segment lost 5 bases, leaving 5 bases of the junction unmatched. This CDR3 contains 15 residues. CDR3 nucleotides: TGTGCCAGCAGCCTGACTAGCGGGGAGGACAATGAGCAGTTCTTC. Amino acids: CASSLTSGEDNEQFF.

This sequence joins TRBV4-2 and TRBJ2-1; 15 bases are a match to TRBD2. V lost 0 bases to trimming and J lost 4 bases; unmatched junction nucleotides: 4. Germline CDR1 and CDR2: LGHNA and YNFKEQ. CDR3 length: 18 amino acids. The CDR3 is CASSQDQGLAGGYNEQFF. The CDR3 nucleotides are TGTGCCAGCAGCCAAGATCAGGGACTAGCGGGGGGTTACAATGAGCAGTTCTTC.

The J gene is TRBJ2-7, the V gene TRBV5-8, with D possibly being TRBD1 or TRBD2 (5 bases each). CDR1 is SGHTS, CDR2 YDEGEE, per germline. The CDR3 loop spans 15 amino acids. V shed 3 bases and J shed 2 bases, with 15 bases lying between them. The CDR3 sequence is CASSSYRDLTYEQYV. The CDR3 nucleotides are TGTGCCAGCAGCTCGTACCGGGACCTGACCTACGAGCAGTACGTC.

V gene TRBV6-2 or TRBV6-3 combines with J gene TRBJ2-7; 10 nucleotides align to TRBD1. Germline V lookup: CDR1 MNHEY, CDR2 SVGEGT. CDR3 length: 16 amino acids. The ends lost 7 bases at V and 4 bases at J; junction bases unmatched: 13. CDR3 amino acids: CASTDTWTGGYYEQYV. The DNA of the CDR3 is TGTGCCAGCACCGATACCTGGACAGGGGGTTATTACGAGCAGTACGTC.

The CDR3 DNA is TGTGCCAGCAGCTCCGGACAAGTACCCCACTACGAGCAGTACTTC. This gives the protein CASSSGQVPHYEQYF. This chain connects TRBV7-2 to TRBJ2-7; tentative D call: TRBD1 (5 bases). The CDR3 is made up of 15 amino acids. The ends were cut back, 4 bases at V and 3 bases at J, with 16 bases in the middle. From germline, CDR1 is SGHTA and CDR2 FQGNSA. The full variable domain, its missing parts supplied by reference TRBV7-2 and TRBJ2-7, is GAGVSQSPSNKVTEKGKDVELRCDPISGHTALYWYRQSLGQGLEFLIYFQGNSAPDKSGLPSDRFSAERTGGSVSTLTIQRTQQEDSAVYLCASSSGQVPHYEQYFGPGTRLTVT.

The chain has TRBV12-5 and TRBJ1-1; D uncertain. CDR1 and CDR2 (germline): LGHNT, FRNRAP. This CDR3 region has 19 residues. Trimming pared 2 bases from V and 3 bases from J, leaving 25 bases between. The CDR3 reads CASGLLLRGSKKEYTEAFF. The CDR3 DNA is TGTGCTAGTGGTTTGTTGTTGAGAGGGTCGAAAAAGGAGTACACTGAAGCTTTCTTT.

This chain connects TRBV7-9 to TRBJ1-3, with a tentative D call TRBD1 (6 bases). CDR3 length equals 15 residues. The ends were cut back, 3 bases at V and 4 bases at J, with 13 bases in the middle. The V gene's germline CDR1 is SEHNR and CDR2 FQNEAQ (reference sequence). The CDR3 nucleotides are TGTGCCAGCAGCTTCACAGGGCTGGGAGGAAACACCATATATTTT. Translated, it gives CASSFTGLGGNTIYF.

The J gene is TRBJ2-6, the V gene TRBV4-1; D possibly matches TRBD1 or TRBD2 (5 bases each). Germline CDR1 and CDR2: MGHRA and YSYEKL. Trimming cost V 7 bases and J 0 bases, with 7 bases left between them. The CDR3 runs 14 residues. The CDR3 nucleotides read TGCGCCAGCAACGGGGCCTCTGGGGCCAACGTCCTGACTTTC. It translates to CASNGASGANVLTF.

V usage is TRBV27 and J usage is TRBJ2-7; 9 nucleotides match TRBD1. Trimming at V came to 2 bases and at J to 6 bases, leaving 5 bases not matched to a gene. This CDR3 spans 14 amino acids. CDR1 is MNHEY and CDR2 is SMNVEV in the germline V gene (reference sequence). The CDR3 sequence: CASSLGTGIGEQYF. CDR3 in DNA: TGTGCCAGCAGTTTAGGGACAGGGATAGGCGAGCAGTACTTC.

The table lists this clonotype with a few counts. The chain combines TRBV12-3 or TRBV12-4 with TRBJ2-3; 7 bases are a match to TRBD2. Trimming removed 4 bases from V and 4 bases from J; junction bases left unmatched: 8. The CDR3 runs to 15 residues. In nucleotides, the CDR3 is TGTGCCAGCAGTTACGGCGGGGGACCGCCAGATACGCAGTATTTT. Translation: CASSYGGGPPDTQYF.

The chain has TRBV29-1 and TRBJ1-4, with D maybe TRBD1 (6 bases). In germline, CDR1 is SQVTM, CDR2 ANQGSEA. Trimming removed 5 bases at V and 8 bases at J, with 12 bases between. This CDR3 comprises 12 residues. The DNA for the CDR3 is TGCAGCGTTTCAGAGGGGGAAGAAAAACTGTTTTTT. Protein: CSVSEGEEKLFF.